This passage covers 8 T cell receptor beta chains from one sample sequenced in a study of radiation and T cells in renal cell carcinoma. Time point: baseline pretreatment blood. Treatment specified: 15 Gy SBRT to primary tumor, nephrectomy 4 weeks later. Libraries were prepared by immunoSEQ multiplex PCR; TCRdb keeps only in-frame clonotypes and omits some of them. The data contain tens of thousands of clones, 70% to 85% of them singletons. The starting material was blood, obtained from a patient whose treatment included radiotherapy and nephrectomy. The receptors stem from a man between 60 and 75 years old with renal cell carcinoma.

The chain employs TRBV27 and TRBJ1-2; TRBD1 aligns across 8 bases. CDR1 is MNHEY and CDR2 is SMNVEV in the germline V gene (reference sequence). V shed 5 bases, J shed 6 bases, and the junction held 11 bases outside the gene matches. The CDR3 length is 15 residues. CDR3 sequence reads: CASSPLRTGLDGYTF. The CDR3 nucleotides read TGTGCCAGCAGTCCACTGAGGACAGGGCTGGATGGCTACACCTTC.

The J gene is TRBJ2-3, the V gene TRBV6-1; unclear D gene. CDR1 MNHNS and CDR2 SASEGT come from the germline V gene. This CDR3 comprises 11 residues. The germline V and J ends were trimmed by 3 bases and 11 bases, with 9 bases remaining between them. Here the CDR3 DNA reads TGTGCCAGCAGTGACTATACGTGGCAGTATTTT. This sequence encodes CASSDYTWQYF.

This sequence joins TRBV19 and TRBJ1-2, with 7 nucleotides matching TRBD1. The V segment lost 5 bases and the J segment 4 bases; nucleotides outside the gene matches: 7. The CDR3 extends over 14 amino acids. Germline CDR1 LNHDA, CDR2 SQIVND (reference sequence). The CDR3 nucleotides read TGTGCCAGTAGTCAATTACAGGGGTCCTATGGCTACACCTTC. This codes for CASSQLQGSYGYTF.

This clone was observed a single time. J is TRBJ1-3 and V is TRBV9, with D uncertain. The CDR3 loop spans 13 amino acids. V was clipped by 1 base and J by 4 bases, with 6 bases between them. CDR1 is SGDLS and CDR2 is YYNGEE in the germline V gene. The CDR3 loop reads CASSVSGGNTIYF. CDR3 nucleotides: TGTGCCAGCAGCGTATCAGGAGGAAACACCATATATTTT.

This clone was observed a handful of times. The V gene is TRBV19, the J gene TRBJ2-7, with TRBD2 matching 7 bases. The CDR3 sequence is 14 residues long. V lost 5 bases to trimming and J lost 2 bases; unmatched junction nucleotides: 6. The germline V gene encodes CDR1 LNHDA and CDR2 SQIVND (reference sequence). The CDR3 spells CASSLTSATYEQYF. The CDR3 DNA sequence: TGTGCCAGTAGTCTTACTAGCGCGACCTACGAGCAGTACTTC.

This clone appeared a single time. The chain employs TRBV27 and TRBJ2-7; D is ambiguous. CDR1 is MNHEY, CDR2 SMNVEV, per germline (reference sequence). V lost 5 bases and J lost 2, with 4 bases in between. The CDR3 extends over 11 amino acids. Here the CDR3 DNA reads TGTGCCAGCAGTAGCCCCTACGAGCAGTACTTC. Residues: CASSSPYEQYF.

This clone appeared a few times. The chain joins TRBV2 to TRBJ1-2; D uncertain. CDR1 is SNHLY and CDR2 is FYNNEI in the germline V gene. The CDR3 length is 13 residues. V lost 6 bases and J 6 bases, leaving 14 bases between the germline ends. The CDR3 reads CASRQISDHGYTF. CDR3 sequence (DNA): TGTGCCAGCAGGCAGATCTCAGATCATGGCTACACCTTC. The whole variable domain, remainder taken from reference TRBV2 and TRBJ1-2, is EPEVTQTPSHQVTQMGQEVILRCVPISNHLYFYWYRQILGQKVEFLVSFYNNEISEKSEIFDDQFSVERPDGSNFTLKIRSTKLEDSAMYFCASRQISDHGYTFGSGTRLTVV.

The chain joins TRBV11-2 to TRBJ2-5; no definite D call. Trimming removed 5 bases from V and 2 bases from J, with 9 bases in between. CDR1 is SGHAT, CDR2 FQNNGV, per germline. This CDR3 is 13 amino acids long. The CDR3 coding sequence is TGTGCCAGCAGCCCGAATCCTCAAGAGACCCAGTACTTC. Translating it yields CASSPNPQETQYF.